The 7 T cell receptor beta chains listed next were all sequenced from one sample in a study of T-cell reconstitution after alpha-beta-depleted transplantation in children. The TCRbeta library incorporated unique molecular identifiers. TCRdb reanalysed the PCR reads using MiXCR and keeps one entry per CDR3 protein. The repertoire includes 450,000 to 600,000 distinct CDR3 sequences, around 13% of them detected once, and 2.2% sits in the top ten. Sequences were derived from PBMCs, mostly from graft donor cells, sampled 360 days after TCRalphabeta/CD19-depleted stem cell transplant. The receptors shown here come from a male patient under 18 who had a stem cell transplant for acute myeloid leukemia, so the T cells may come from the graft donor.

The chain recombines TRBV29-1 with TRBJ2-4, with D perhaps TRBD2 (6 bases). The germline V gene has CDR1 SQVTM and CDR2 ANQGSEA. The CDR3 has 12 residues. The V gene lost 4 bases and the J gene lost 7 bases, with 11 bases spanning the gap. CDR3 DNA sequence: TGCAGCGTTGGTGGAGGGGTGAACATTCAGTACTTC. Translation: CSVGGGVNIQYF.

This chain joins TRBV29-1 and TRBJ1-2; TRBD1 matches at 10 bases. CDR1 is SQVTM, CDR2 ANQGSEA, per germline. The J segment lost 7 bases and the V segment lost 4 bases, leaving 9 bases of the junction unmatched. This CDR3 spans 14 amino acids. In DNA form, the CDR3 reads TGCAGCGTTGGGCCGGGACAGGGGATAGGTGGCTACACCTTC. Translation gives CSVGPGQGIGGYTF. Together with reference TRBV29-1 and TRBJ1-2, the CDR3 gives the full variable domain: SAVISQKPSRDICQRGTSLTIQCQVDSQVTMMFWYRQQPGQSLTLIATANQGSEATYESGFVIDKFPISRPNLTFSTLTVSNMSPEDSSIYLCSVGPGQGIGGYTFGSGTRLTVV.

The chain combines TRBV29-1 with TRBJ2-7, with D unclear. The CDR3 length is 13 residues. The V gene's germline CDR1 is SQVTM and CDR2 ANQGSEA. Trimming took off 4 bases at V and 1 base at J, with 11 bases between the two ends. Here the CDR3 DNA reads TGCAGCGTTGTCGGAGACTTTTCCTACGAGCAGTACTTC. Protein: CSVVGDFSYEQYF.

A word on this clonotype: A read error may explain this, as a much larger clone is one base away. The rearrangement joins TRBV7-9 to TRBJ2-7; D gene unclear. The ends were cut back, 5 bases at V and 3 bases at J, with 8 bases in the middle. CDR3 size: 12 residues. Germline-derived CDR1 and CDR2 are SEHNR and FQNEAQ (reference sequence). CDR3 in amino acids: CASSQFLYEQYF. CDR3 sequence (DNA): TGTGCCAGCAGCCAATTCCTCTACGAGCAGTACTTC.

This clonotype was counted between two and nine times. CDR3 amino acids: CDRKVGDTQYF. The CDR3 nucleotides read TGTGACAGAAAAGTAGGGGATACGCAGTATTTT. The J gene is TRBJ2-3, the V gene TRBV12-3 or TRBV12-4, with unresolved D. The CDR3 extends over 11 amino acids.

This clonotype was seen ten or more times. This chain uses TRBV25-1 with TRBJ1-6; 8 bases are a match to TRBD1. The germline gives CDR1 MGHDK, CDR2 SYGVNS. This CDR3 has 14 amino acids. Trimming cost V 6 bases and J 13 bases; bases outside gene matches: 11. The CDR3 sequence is CASRPGQGRSPLHF. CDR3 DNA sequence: TGTGCCAGCAGACCAGGACAGGGCCGTAGCCCCCTCCACTTT.

The CDR3 region is CASSLWGPGAGGSSYNEQFF. The CDR3 nucleotides read TGTGCCAGCAGTTTATGGGGGCCTGGAGCGGGCGGTAGCTCCTACAATGAGCAGTTCTTC. The V call is TRBV12-3 or TRBV12-4, the J call TRBJ2-1; possibly TRBD1 or TRBD2 for D (6 bases each). The CDR3 runs to 20 residues. V was pared by 2 bases and J by 0 bases, with 23 bases between.